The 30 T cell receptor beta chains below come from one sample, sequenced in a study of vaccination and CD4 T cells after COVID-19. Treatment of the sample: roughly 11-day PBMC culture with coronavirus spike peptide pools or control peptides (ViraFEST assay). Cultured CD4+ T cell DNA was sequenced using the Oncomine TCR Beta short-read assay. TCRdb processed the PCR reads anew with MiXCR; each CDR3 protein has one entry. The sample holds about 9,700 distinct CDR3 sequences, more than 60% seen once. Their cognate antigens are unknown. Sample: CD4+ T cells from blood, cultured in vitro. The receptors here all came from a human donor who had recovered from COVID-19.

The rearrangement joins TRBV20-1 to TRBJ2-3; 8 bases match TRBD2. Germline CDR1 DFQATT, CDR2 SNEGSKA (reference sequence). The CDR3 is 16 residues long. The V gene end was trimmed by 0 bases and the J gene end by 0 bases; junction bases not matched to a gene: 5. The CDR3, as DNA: TGCAGTGCTAGAGATCTCGGGGGGGTAAGCACAGATACGCAGTATTTT. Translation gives CSARDLGGVSTDTQYF.

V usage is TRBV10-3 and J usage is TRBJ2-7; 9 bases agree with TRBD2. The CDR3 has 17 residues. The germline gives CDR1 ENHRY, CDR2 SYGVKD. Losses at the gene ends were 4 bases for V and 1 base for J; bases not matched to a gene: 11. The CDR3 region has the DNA TGTGCCATCAGTGTGCCTAGCGGGAACTACCCATCCTACGAGCAGTACTTC. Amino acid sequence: CAISVPSGNYPSYEQYF.

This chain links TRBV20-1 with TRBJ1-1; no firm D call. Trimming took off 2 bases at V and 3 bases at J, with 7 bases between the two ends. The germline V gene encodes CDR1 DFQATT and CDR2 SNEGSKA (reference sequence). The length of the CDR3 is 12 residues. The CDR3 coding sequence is TGCAGTGCTAGAAACGGGGACACTGAAGCTTTCTTT. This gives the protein CSARNGDTEAFF.

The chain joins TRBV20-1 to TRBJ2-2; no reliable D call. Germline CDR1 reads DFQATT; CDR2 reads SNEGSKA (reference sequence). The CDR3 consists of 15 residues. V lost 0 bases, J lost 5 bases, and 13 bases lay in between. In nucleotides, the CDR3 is TGCAGTGCTAGAGATGCCCAGGTTATAACCGGGGAGCTGTTTTTT. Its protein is CSARDAQVITGELFF.

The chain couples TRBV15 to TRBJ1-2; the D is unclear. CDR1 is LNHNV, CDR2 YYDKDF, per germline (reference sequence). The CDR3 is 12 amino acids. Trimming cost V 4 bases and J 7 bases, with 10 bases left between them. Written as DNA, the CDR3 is TGTGCCACCAGCATATCAGGTGTTGGCTACACCTTC. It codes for CATSISGVGYTF.

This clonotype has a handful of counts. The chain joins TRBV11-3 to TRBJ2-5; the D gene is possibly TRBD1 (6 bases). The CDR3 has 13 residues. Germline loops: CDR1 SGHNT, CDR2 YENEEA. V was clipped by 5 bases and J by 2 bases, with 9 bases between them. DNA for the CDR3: TGTGCCAGCAGCCCCGGACAGCAAGAGACCCAGTACTTC. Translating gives CASSPGQQETQYF.

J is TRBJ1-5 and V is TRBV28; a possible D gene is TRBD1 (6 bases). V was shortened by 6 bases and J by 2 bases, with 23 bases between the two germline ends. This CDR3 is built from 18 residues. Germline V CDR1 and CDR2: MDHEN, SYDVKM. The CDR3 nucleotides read TGTGCCAGCAGCCCACCACCCATCGGGACAATGCGCAATCAGCCCCAGCATTTT. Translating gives CASSPPPIGTMRNQPQHF.

As DNA, the CDR3 is TGCAGTGCCAGGGAGACTGAAGCTTTCTTT. This sequence encodes CSARETEAFF. The V gene is TRBV20-1, the J gene TRBJ1-1; the D gene is possibly TRBD1 (5 bases). Looked up from germline, CDR1 is DFQATT and CDR2 is SNEGSKA (reference sequence). The V end lost 6 bases, the J end lost 5 bases, and 7 bases lay between the germline ends. This CDR3 has 10 amino acids.

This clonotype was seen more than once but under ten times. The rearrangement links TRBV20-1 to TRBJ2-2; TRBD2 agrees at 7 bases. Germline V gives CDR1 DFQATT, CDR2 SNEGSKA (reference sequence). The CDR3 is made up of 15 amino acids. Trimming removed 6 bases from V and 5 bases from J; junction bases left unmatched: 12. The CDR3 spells CSALEGRGKTGELFF. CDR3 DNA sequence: TGCAGTGCCCTTGAGGGGCGGGGGAAAACCGGGGAGCTGTTTTTT.

The CDR3 sequence is CASSYSRGDGNTIYF. CDR3 DNA: TGTGCCAGCAGTTACTCGAGGGGGGACGGAAACACCATATATTTT. V and J are TRBV6-5 and TRBJ1-3; D is possibly TRBD1 (6 bases). Germline V CDR1 and CDR2: MNHEY, SVGAGI. The CDR3 length is 15 residues. The ends were cut back, 0 bases at V and 4 bases at J, with 10 bases in the middle.

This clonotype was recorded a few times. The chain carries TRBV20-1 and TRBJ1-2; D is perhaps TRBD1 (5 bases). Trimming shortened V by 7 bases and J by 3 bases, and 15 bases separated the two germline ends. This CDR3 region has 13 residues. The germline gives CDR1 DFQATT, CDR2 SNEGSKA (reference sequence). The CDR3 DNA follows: TGCAGTGTCCCCAGGGACGCGGACTATGGCTACACCTTC. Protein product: CSVPRDADYGYTF.

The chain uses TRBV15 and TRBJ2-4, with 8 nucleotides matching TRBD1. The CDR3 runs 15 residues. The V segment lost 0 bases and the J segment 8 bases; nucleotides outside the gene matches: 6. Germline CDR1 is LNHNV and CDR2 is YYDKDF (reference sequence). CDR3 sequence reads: CATSREMSGGDIQYF. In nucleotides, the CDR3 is TGTGCCACCAGCAGAGAGATGTCAGGGGGCGACATTCAGTACTTC. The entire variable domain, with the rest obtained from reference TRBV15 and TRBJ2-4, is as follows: DAMVIQNPRYQVTQFGKPVTLSCSQTLNHNVMYWYQQKSSQAPKLLFHYYDKDFNNEADTPDNFQSRRPNTSFCFLDIRSPGLGDTAMYLCATSREMSGGDIQYFGAGTRLSVL.

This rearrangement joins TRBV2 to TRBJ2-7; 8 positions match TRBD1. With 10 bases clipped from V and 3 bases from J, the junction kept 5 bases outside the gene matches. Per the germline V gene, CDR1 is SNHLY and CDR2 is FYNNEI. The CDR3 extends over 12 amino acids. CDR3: CATDRDGYEQYF. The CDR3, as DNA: TGTGCCACGGACAGGGACGGCTACGAGCAGTACTTC.

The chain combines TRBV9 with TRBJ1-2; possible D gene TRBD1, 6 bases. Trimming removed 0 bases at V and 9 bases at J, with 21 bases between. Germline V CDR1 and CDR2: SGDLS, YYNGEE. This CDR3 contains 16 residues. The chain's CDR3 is CASSVDLNSPGASYTF. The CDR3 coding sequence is TGTGCCAGCAGCGTAGACCTAAACTCTCCGGGGGCGAGCTACACCTTC.

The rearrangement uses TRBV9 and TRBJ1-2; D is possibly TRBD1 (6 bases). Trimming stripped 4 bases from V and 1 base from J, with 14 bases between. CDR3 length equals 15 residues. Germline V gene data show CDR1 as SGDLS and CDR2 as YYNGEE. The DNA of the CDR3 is TGTGCCAGCAGCCCTCAGGGGCCTCGTAACTATGGCTACACCTTC. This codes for CASSPQGPRNYGYTF.

For the CDR3, the DNA is TGTGCCAGCAGTGAAGCCTATTATGCCCCCAAAAACATTCAGTACTTC. Amino acids: CASSEAYYAPKNIQYF. This chain connects TRBV6-1 to TRBJ2-4; D is ambiguous. V lost 0 bases and J lost 2, with 11 bases in between. The germline CDR1 and CDR2 sequences are MNHNS and SASEGT. The CDR3 contains 16 residues.

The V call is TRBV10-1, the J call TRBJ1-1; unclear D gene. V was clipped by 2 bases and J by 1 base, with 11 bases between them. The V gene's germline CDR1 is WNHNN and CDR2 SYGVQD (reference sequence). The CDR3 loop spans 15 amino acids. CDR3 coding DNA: TGCGCCAGCAGTGAGGGTTCTCTCGGGAACACTGAAGCTTTCTTT. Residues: CASSEGSLGNTEAFF.

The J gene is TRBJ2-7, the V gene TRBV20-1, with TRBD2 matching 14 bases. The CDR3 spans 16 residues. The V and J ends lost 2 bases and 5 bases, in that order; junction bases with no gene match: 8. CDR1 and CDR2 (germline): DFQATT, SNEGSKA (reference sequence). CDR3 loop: CSARQSTSGRAHEQYF. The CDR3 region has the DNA TGCAGTGCTAGACAATCGACTAGCGGGAGGGCCCACGAGCAGTACTTC.

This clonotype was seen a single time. This CDR3 is CASSSQSTGTDTQYF. The CDR3 nucleotides read TGTGCCAGTAGTTCCCAATCGACAGGGACAGATACGCAGTATTTT. The chain couples TRBV19 to TRBJ2-3; 7 positions match TRBD1. This CDR3 is 15 amino acids long. CDR1 and CDR2 from the germline V gene are LNHDA and SQIVND (reference sequence). With V trimmed by 5 bases and J by 3 bases, 8 bases remained unmatched. Together with reference TRBV19 and TRBJ2-3, the CDR3 gives the full variable domain: DGGITQSPKYLFRKEGQNVTLSCEQNLNHDAMYWYRQDPGQGLRLIYYSQIVNDFQKGDIAEGYSVSREKKESFPLTVTSAQKNPTAFYLCASSSQSTGTDTQYFGPGTRLTVL.

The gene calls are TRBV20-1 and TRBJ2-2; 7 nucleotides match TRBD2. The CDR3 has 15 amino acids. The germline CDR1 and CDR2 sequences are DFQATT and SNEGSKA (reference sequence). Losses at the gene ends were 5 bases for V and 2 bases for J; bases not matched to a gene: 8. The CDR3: CSAARSGTNTGELFF. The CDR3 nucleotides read TGCAGTGCTGCGAGAAGCGGGACTAACACCGGGGAGCTGTTTTTT.

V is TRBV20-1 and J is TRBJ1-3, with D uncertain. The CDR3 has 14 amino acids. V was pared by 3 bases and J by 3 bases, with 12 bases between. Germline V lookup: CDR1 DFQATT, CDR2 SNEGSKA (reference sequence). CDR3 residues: CSARDPRGGNTIYF. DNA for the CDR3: TGCAGTGCTAGGGACCCTCGGGGTGGAAACACCATATATTTT.

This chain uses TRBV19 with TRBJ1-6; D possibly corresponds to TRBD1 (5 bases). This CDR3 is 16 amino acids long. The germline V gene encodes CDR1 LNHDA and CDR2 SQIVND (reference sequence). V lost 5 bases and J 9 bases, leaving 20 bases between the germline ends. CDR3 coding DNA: TGTGCCAGTAGTGATGAGACCGGGACGTGGAGTTCACCCCTCCACTTT. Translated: CASSDETGTWSSPLHF.

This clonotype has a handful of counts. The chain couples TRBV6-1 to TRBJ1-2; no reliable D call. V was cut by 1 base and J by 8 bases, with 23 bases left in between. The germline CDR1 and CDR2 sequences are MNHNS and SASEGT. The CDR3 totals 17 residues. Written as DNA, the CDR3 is TGTGCCAGCAGTGAAGGTCTGGGCCGAACATCGGGATACGGCTACACCTTC. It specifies CASSEGLGRTSGYGYTF.

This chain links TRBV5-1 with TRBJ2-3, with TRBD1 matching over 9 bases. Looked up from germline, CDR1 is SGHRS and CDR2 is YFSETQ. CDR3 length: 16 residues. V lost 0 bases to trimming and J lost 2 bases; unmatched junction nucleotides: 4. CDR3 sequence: CASSLDRGQSTDTQYF. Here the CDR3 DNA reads TGCGCCAGCAGCTTGGACAGGGGGCAGTCCACAGATACGCAGTATTTT.

DNA for the CDR3: TGCAGTGCCCCCAGACCGGGGGCCGGTAATGAGCAGTTCTTC. Its protein product is CSAPRPGAGNEQFF. The chain recombines TRBV20-1 with TRBJ2-1, with D possibly being TRBD1 or TRBD2 (6 bases each). The CDR3 runs 14 residues. Germline V lookup: CDR1 DFQATT, CDR2 SNEGSKA (reference sequence). Between the trimmed V and J ends, which lost 6 bases and 7 bases, there was a span of 19 bases.

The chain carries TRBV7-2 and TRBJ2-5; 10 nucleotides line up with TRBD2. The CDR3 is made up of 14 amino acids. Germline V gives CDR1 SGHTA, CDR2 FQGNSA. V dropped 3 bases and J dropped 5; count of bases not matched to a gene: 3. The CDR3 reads CASSLSGGAETQYF. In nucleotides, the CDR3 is TGTGCCAGCAGCTTGAGCGGGGGGGCCGAGACCCAGTACTTC.

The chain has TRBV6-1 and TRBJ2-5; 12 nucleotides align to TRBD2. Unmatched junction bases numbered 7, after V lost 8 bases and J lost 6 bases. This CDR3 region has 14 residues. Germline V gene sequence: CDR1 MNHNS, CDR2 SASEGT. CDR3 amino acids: CASLASGGAQTQYF. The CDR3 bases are TGTGCCAGCTTGGCTAGCGGGGGGGCGCAGACCCAGTACTTC.

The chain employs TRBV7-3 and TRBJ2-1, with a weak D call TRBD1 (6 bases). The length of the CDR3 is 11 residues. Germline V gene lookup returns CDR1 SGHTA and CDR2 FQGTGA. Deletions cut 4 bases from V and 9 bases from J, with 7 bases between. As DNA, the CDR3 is TGTGCCAGCAGCTCACAGGGTGAGCAGTTCTTC. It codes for CASSSQGEQFF.

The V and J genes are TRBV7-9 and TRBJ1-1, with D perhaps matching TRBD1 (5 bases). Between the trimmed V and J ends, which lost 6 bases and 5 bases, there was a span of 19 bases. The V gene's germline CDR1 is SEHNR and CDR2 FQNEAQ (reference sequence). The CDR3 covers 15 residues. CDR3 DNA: TGTGCCAGCAGAGGAACAGGAGCTGAACAAACTGAAGCTTTCTTT. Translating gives CASRGTGAEQTEAFF.

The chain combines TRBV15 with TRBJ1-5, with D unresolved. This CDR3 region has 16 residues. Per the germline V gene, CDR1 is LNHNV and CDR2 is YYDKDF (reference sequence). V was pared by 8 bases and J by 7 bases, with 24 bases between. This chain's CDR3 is CATWIRFRVLRQPQHF. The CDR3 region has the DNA TGTGCCACCTGGATCCGGTTTCGGGTCCTTCGGCAGCCCCAGCATTTT.